This TCR beta chain is drawn from a study of shared clonotypes between healthy human individuals. Study-level results: A reduction in generation probabilities was seen for non-shared clonotypes relative to those shared by all four donors.

Clones were read by immunoSEQ multiplex PCR, and TCRdb kept only the in-frame ones, dropping some. The top ten clones hold 1% to 1.5% of a sample with about 1.5 million clones, around 97% of them seen once. This clone showed up just a few times. Antigen unknown. The ends lost 6 bases at V and 2 bases at J; junction bases unmatched: 5. Germline-derived CDR1 and CDR2 are ENHRY and SYGVKD. The CDR3 spans 14 residues. This chain uses TRBV10-3 with TRBJ1-2; 8 bases map to TRBD1. The clonotype comes from a man in his thirties or forties in good health. The sequenced sample consisted of naive CD4+ T cells sorted from blood. Subset of the sample: CD45RA+ positively selected. The CDR3 DNA reads TGTGCCATCAGGGGGACAGGACAAAACTATGGCTACACCTTC. Protein product: CAIRGTGQNYGYTF.